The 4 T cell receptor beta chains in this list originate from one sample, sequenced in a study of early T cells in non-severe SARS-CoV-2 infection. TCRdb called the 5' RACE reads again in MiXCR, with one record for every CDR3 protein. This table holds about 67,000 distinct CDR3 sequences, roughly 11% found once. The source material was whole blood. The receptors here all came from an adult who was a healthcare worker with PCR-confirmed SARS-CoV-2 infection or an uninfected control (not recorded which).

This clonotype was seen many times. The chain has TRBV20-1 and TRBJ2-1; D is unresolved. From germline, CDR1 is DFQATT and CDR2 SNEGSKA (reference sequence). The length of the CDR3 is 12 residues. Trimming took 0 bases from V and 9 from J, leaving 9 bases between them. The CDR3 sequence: CSAREVESEQFF. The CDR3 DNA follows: TGCAGTGCTAGAGAGGTAGAGAGTGAGCAGTTCTTC.

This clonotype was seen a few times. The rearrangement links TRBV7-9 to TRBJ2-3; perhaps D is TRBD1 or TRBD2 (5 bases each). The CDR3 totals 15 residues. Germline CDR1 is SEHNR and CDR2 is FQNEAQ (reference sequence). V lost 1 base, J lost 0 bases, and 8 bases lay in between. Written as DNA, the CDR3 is TGTGCCAGCAGCTTAGTCGGGGACAGCACAGATACGCAGTATTTT. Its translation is CASSLVGDSTDTQYF.

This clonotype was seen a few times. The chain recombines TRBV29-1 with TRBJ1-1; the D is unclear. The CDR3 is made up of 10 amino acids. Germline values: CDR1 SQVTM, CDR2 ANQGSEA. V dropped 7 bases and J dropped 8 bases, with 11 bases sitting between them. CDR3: CSAIVKEAFF. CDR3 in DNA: TGCAGCGCCATCGTTAAAGAAGCTTTCTTT.

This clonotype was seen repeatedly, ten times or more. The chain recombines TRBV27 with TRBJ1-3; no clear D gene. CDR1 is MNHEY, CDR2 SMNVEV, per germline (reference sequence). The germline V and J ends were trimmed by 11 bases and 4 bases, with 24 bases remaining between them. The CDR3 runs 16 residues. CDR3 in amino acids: CARYSLSGSGGNTIYF. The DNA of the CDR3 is TGTGCCCGATACAGTTTATCGGGTTCAGGAGGAAACACCATATATTTT.